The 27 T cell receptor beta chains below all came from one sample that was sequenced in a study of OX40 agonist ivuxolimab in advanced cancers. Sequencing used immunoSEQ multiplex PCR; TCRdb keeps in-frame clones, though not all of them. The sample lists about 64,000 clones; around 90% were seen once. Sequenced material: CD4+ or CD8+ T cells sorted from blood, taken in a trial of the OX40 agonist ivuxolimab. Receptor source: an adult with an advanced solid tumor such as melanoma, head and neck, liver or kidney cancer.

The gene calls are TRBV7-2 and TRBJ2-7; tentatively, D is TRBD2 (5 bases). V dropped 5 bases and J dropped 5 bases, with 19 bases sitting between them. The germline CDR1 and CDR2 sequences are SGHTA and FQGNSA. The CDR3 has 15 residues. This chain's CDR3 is CASSAVPPGSHEQYF. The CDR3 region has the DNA TGTGCCAGCAGCGCAGTACCGCCGGGAAGCCACGAGCAGTACTTC.

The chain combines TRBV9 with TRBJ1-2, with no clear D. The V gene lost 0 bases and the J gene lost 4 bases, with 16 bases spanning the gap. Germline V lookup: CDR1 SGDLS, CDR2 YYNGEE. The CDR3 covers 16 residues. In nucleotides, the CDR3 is TGTGCCAGCAGCGTAGTCCCCGGGCTGGGGATCTATGGCTACACCTTC. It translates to CASSVVPGLGIYGYTF.

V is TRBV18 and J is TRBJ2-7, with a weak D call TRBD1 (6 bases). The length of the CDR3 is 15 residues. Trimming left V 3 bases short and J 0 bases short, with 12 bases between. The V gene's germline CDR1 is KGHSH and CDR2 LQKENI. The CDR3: CASSPATGISYEQYF. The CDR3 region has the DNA TGTGCCAGCTCACCGGCGACAGGCATCTCCTACGAGCAGTACTTC. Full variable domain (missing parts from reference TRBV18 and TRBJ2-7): NAGVMQNPRHLVRRRGQEARLRCSPMKGHSHVYWYRQLPEEGLKFMVYLQKENIIDESGMPKERFSAEFPKEGPSILRIQQVVRGDSAAYFCASSPATGISYEQYFGPGTRLTVT.

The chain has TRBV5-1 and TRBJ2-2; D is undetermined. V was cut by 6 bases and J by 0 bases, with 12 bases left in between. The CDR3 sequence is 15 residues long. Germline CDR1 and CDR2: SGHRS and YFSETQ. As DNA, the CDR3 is TGCGCCAGCAACTCAAGGGCGACGAACACCGGGGAGCTGTTTTTT. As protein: CASNSRATNTGELFF.

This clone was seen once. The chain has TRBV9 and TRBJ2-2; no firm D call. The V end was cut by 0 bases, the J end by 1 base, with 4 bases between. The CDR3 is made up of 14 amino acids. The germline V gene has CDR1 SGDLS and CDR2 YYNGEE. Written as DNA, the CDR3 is TGTGCCAGCAGCGTAGCGGGGAACACCGGGGAGCTGTTTTTT. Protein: CASSVAGNTGELFF.

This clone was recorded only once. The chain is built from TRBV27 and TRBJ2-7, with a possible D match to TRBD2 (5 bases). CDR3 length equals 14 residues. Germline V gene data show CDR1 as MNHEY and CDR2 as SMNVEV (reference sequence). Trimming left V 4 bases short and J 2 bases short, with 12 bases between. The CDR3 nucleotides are TGTGCCAGCAGTTCCCCGGGATCCCCCTACGAGCAGTACTTC. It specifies CASSSPGSPYEQYF.

CDR3 sequence reads: CASSFATGGCEQYF. The CDR3 DNA reads TGTGCCAGCAGCTTTGCGACAGGGGGCTGCGAGCAGTACTTC. The chain recombines TRBV12-1 with TRBJ2-7; TRBD1 reflects the table's D call only, with no check against the DNA. TRBV12-1 is a listed pseudogene. This CDR3 is built from 14 residues.

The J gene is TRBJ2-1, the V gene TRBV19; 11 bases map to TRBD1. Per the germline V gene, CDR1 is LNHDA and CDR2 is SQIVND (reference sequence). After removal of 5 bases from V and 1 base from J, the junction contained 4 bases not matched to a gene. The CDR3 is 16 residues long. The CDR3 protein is CASSWDRGASYNEQFF. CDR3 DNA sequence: TGTGCCAGTAGTTGGGACAGGGGGGCGTCCTACAATGAGCAGTTCTTC.

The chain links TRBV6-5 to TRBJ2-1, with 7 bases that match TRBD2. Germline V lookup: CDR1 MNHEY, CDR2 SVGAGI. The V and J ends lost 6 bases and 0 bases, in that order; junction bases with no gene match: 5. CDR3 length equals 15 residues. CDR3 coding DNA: TGTGCCAGCAGCCGAGCGGGAACCTCCTACAATGAGCAGTTCTTC. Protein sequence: CASSRAGTSYNEQFF.

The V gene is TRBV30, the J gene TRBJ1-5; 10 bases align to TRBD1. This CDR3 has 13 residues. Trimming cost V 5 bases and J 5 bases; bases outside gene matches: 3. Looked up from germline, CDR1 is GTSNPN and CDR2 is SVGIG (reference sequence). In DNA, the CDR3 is TGTGCCTGGGGACAGGGGGTGGATCAGCCCCAGCATTTT. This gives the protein CAWGQGVDQPQHF.

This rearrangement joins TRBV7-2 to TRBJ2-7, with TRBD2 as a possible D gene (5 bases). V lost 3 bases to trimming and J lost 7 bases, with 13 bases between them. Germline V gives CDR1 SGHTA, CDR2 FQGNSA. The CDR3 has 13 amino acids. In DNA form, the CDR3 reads TGTGCCAGCAGCTTCGCGGGCGGCTCTGAGCAGTACTTC. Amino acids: CASSFAGGSEQYF.

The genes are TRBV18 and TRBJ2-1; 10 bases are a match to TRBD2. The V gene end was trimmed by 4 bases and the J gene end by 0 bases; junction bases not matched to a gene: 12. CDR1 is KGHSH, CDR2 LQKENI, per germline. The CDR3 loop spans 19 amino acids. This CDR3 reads CASSRTSSSGGSSYNEQFF. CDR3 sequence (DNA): TGTGCCAGCTCACGCACCTCGTCTAGCGGGGGATCCTCCTACAATGAGCAGTTCTTC.

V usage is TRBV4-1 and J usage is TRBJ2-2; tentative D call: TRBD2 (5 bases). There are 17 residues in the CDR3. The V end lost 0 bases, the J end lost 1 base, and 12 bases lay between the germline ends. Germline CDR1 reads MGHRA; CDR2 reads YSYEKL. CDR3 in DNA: TGCGCCAGCAGCCAAGATGGTCTAGCCGAGAACACCGGGGAGCTGTTTTTT. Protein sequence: CASSQDGLAENTGELFF.

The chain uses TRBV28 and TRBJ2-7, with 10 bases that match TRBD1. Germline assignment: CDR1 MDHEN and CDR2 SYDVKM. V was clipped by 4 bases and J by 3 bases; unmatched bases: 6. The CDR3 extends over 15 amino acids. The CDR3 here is CASSSGQGVVYEQYF. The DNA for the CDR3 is TGTGCCAGCAGTTCCGGACAGGGGGTCGTCTACGAGCAGTACTTC.

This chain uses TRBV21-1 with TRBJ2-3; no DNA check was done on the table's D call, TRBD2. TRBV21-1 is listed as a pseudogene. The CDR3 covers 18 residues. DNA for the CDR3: TGTGCCAGCAGCAAGCCCTTAGTAGCGGGCCAAAACACAGATACGCAGTATTTT. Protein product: CASSKPLVAGQNTDTQYF.

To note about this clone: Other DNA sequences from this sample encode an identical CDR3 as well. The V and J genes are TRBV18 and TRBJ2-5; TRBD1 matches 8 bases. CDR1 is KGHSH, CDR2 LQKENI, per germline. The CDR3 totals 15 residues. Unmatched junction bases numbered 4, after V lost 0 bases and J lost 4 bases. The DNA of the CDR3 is TGTGCCAGCTCACCACCGTCACAGGGGGGAGAGACCCAGTACTTC. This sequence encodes CASSPPSQGGETQYF.

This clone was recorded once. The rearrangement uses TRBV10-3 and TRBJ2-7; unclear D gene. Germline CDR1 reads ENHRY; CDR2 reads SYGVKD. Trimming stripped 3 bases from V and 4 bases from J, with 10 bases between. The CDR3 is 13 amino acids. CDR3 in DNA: TGTGCCATCAGTGAAACGGGTTGGTACGAGCAGTACTTC. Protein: CAISETGWYEQYF.

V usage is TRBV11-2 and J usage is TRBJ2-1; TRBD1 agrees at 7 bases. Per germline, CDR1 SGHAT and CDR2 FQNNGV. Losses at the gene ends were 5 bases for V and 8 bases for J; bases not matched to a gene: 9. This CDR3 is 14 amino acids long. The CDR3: CASSQMTGTYEQFF. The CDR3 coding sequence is TGTGCCAGCAGCCAGATGACAGGGACCTATGAGCAGTTCTTC.

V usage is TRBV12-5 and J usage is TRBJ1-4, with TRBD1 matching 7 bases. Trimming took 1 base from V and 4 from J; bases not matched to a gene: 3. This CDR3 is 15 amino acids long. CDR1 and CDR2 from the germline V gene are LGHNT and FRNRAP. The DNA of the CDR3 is TGTGCTAGTGGTTTGGCGGGGACAGTTAATGAAAAACTGTTTTTT. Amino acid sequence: CASGLAGTVNEKLFF.

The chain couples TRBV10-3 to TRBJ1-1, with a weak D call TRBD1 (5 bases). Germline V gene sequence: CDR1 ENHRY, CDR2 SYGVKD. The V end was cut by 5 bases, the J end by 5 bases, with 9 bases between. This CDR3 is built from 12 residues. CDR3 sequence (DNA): TGTGCCATCAGTCGGGGGTTGACTGAAGCTTTCTTT. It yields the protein CAISRGLTEAFF.

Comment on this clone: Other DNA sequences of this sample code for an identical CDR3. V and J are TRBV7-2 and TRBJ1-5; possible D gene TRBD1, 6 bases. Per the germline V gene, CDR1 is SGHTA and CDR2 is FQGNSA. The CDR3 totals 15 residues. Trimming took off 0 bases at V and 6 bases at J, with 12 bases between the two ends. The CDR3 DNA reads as TGTGCCAGCAGCTTAGCGCGGGGGGCGGGTCAGCCCCAGCATTTT. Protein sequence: CASSLARGAGQPQHF.

The CDR3 reads CASSPQVNGQETQYF. Written as DNA, the CDR3 is TGTGCCAGCTCACCACAGGTTAACGGCCAAGAGACCCAGTACTTC. The chain recombines TRBV18 with TRBJ2-5; D gene uncertain. V lost 1 base and J lost 1, with 10 bases in between. The CDR3 is made up of 15 amino acids. CDR1 is KGHSH and CDR2 is LQKENI in the germline V gene.

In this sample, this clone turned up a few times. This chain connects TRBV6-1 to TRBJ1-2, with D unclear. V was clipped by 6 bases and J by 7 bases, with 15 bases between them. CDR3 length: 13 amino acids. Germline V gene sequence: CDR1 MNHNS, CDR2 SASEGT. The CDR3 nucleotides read TGTGCCAGCAGGAACCTCGCAACTCTTGGCTACACCTTC. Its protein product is CASRNLATLGYTF.

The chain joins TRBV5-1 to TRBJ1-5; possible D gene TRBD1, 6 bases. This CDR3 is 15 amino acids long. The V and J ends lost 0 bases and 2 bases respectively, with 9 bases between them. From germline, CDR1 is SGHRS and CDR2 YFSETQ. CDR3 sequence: CASSLEAGGNQPQHF. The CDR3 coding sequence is TGCGCCAGCAGCTTGGAGGCAGGGGGCAATCAGCCCCAGCATTTT. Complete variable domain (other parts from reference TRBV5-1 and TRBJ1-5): KAGVTQTPRYLIKTRGQQVTLSCSPISGHRSVSWYQQTPGQGLQFLFEYFSETQRNKGNFPGRFSGRQFSNSRSEMNVSTLELGDSALYLCASSLEAGGNQPQHFGDGTRLSIL.

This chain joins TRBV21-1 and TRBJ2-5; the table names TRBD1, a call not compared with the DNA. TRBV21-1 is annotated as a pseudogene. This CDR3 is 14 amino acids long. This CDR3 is CASGDRKDTETQYF. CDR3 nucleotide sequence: TGTGCCAGCGGGGACAGGAAGGATACGGAGACCCAGTACTTC.

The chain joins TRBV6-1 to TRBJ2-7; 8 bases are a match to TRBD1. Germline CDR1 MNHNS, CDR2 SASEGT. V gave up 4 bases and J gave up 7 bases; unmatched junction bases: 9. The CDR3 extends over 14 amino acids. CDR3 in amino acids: CASSVDRVEGEQYF. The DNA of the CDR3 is TGTGCCAGCAGTGTGGACAGGGTGGAAGGGGAGCAGTACTTC.

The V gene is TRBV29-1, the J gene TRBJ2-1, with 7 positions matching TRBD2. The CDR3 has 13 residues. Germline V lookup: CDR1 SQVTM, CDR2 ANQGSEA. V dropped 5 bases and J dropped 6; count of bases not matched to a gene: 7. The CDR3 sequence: CSVTSLAGNEQFF. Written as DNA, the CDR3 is TGCAGCGTTACATCATTAGCGGGCAATGAGCAGTTCTTC.